The 7 T cell receptor beta chains in this list originate from one sample, sequenced in a study of T-cell memory formation after mild COVID-19. TCRdb re-called the 5' RACE reads through MiXCR, storing one row per CDR3 protein. The sample lists about 440,000 distinct CDR3 sequences, about 19% occurring once. The sample comprised PBMCs or a T cell subset sorted from them (not recorded which). The receptor set was obtained from an adult woman who had mild COVID-19 (a few samples of this study predate the infection). Cell type and time point are not known.

Here the CDR3 DNA reads TGCAGTGGGGGCGGGGGGGCAGATACGCAGTATTTT. Translation gives CSGGGGADTQYF. The chain recombines TRBV20-1 with TRBJ2-3; 9 nucleotides align to TRBD2. Germline values: CDR1 DFQATT, CDR2 SNEGSKA (reference sequence). The CDR3 is 12 residues long. V lost 7 bases and J lost 4; bases outside the gene matches: 3.

This clonotype was detected only a few times. V gene TRBV11-2 combines with J gene TRBJ2-7; a weak D match, TRBD2 (5 bases). V was pared by 4 bases and J by 2 bases, with 15 bases between. This CDR3 has 15 residues. Germline V gene sequence: CDR1 SGHAT, CDR2 FQNNGV. In DNA form, the CDR3 reads TGTGCCAGCAGCTCTTGGGAAGACGGGACCTACGAGCAGTACTTC. Translated, it gives CASSSWEDGTYEQYF.

The chain couples TRBV27 to TRBJ1-4; TRBD1 is a possible D gene (5 bases). Trimming shortened V by 6 bases and J by 5 bases, and 13 bases separated the two germline ends. The CDR3 loop spans 14 amino acids. CDR1 and CDR2 (germline): MNHEY, SMNVEV (reference sequence). CDR3 DNA: TGTGCCAGCAGCTCTGGGGACGTCAATGAAAAACTGTTTTTT. Residues: CASSSGDVNEKLFF.

The V and J genes are TRBV20-1 and TRBJ2-7, with 8 bases matching TRBD1. J gave up 4 bases and V 3 bases, and 8 bases lay outside the gene matches. This CDR3 region has 14 residues. CDR1 and CDR2 (germline): DFQATT, SNEGSKA (reference sequence). The CDR3 DNA sequence: TGCAGTGCTAGGCGTCCCGGGACAGGATACGAGCAGTACTTC. Translated: CSARRPGTGYEQYF.

The V call is TRBV29-1, the J call TRBJ2-7; TRBD1 matches at 7 bases. J lost 1 base, V lost 1 base, and 7 bases had no gene match. Germline CDR1 SQVTM, CDR2 ANQGSEA. The CDR3 runs to 15 residues. Written as DNA, the CDR3 is TGCAGCGTTGAAGGGCGACAGGGTGGGTCCTACGAGCAGTACTTC. It codes for CSVEGRQGGSYEQYF.

V is TRBV28 and J is TRBJ2-7, with TRBD1 as a possible D gene (6 bases). Germline V gene data show CDR1 as MDHEN and CDR2 as SYDVKM. With 6 bases removed from V and 3 bases from J, the gap between germline ends came to 12 bases. This CDR3 has 13 amino acids. CDR3 protein: CASRAQGLYEQYF. The CDR3 nucleotides are TGTGCCAGCAGGGCACAGGGCCTCTACGAGCAGTACTTC.

The chain carries TRBV18 and TRBJ2-7; no definite D call. Between the trimmed V and J ends, which lost 3 bases and 5 bases, there was a span of 8 bases. This CDR3 region has 12 residues. The V gene's germline CDR1 is KGHSH and CDR2 LQKENI. For the CDR3, the DNA is TGTGCCAGCTCACCCTATGGGGACGAGCAGTACTTC. This codes for CASSPYGDEQYF. Full variable domain (outside the CDR3, taken from reference TRBV18 and TRBJ2-7): NAGVMQNPRHLVRRRGQEARLRCSPMKGHSHVYWYRQLPEEGLKFMVYLQKENIIDESGMPKERFSAEFPKEGPSILRIQQVVRGDSAAYFCASSPYGDEQYFGPGTRLTVT.